Following are 14 T cell receptor beta chains from one sample sequenced in a study of T cells in Graves' hyperthyroidism and ophthalmopathy. There were TCR beta CDR3 regions amplified from RNA transcripts. When the TCR CDR3 underwent first-round RT-PCR, the HTBI primer set was used. TCRdb reprocessed the multiplex PCR reads with MiXCR, giving one entry per CDR3 protein. The table has around 190,000 distinct CDR3 sequences, about a sixth seen once. The sample taken for sequencing was blood. The receptor source for this set is a woman between 45 and 65 years old with Graves' hyperthyroidism.

This clonotype turned up a few times. The V gene is TRBV9, the J gene TRBJ2-2; D tentatively fits TRBD1 or TRBD2 (5 bases each). Trimming removed 3 bases at V and 7 bases at J, with 10 bases between. Germline loops: CDR1 SGDLS, CDR2 YYNGEE. CDR3 length equals 13 residues. CDR3 nucleotides: TGTGCCAGCAGCGGAGGGGTAGTCGGGGAGCTGTTTTTT. Amino acid sequence: CASSGGVVGELFF.

The chain recombines TRBV7-6 with TRBJ1-3; the match to TRBD1 covers 7 bases. The CDR3 is 17 residues long. V trimming: 5 bases; J trimming: 0 bases; junction bases outside the gene matches: 10. CDR1 and CDR2 from the germline V gene are SGHVS and FNYEAQ. CDR3 DNA sequence: TGTGCCAGCAGCCGAAACCCGACAGGGAACTCTGGAAACACCATATATTTT. This translates into CASSRNPTGNSGNTIYF. The full variable domain, rest sourced from reference TRBV7-6 and TRBJ1-3, is GAGVSQSPRYKVTKRGQDVALRCDPISGHVSLYWYRQALGQGPEFLTYFNYEAQQDKSGLPNDRFSAERPEGSISTLTIQRTEQRDSAMYRCASSRNPTGNSGNTIYFGEGSWLTVV.

The table lists this clonotype with many counts. V usage is TRBV6-6 and J usage is TRBJ2-1, with unresolved D. The CDR3 sequence is 13 residues long. The germline gives CDR1 MNHNY, CDR2 SVGAGI (reference sequence). Trimming cost V 2 bases and J 5 bases, with 7 bases left between them. In nucleotides, the CDR3 is TGTGCCAGCAGTTACGATACAGACAATGAGCAGTTCTTC. It encodes CASSYDTDNEQFF.

At least ten counts were recorded for this clonotype. The rearrangement links TRBV5-1 to TRBJ2-3; D is undetermined. Germline CDR1 SGHRS, CDR2 YFSETQ. This CDR3 contains 15 residues. V lost 0 bases and J 0 bases, leaving 8 bases between the germline ends. The CDR3 region is CASSLDGTSTDTQYF. CDR3 sequence (DNA): TGCGCCAGCAGCTTGGACGGTACTAGCACAGATACGCAGTATTTT.

This clonotype has a handful of counts. The rearrangement uses TRBV7-8 and TRBJ2-6; no firm D call. Germline values: CDR1 SGHVS, CDR2 FQNEAQ. The V end was cut by 5 bases, the J end by 1 base, with 6 bases between. The CDR3 has 14 amino acids. The CDR3 reads CASSQSSGANVLTF. As DNA, the CDR3 is TGTGCCAGCAGCCAATCTTCTGGGGCCAACGTCCTGACTTTC.

There are many counts of this clonotype. The chain couples TRBV28 to TRBJ2-7, with D tentatively TRBD1 (5 bases). V gave up 6 bases and J gave up 2 bases, with 14 bases separating them. Germline V CDR1 and CDR2: MDHEN, SYDVKM. The CDR3 sequence is 14 residues long. The CDR3 DNA reads TGTGCCAGCAGCCACAGGATAGCAACCTACGAGCAGTACTTC. This sequence encodes CASSHRIATYEQYF.

The chain has TRBV14 and TRBJ2-7; D perhaps matches TRBD2 (6 bases). The CDR3 runs to 16 residues. CDR1 SGHDN and CDR2 FVKESK come from the germline V gene. Trimming cost V 1 base and J 0 bases, with 13 bases left between them. CDR3 DNA: TGTGCCAGCAGCCAAGTGGGGGGTTTGGGCTCCTACGAGCAGTACTTC. Translating it yields CASSQVGGLGSYEQYF.

This clonotype has at least ten counts. This chain connects TRBV7-9 to TRBJ2-5; 13 bases agree with TRBD2. Germline assignment: CDR1 SEHNR and CDR2 FQNEAQ (reference sequence). V shed 3 bases, J shed 3 bases, and the junction held 4 bases outside the gene matches. The CDR3 sequence is 16 residues long. The CDR3 reads CASSFQGLAGEETQYF. CDR3 DNA: TGTGCCAGCAGCTTCCAAGGACTAGCGGGAGAAGAGACCCAGTACTTC.

This clonotype was detected many times. This chain links TRBV7-2 with TRBJ1-2; 9 positions agree with TRBD1. Unmatched junction bases numbered 5, after V lost 5 bases and J lost 4 bases. In germline, CDR1 is SGHTA, CDR2 FQGNSA. The CDR3 consists of 14 residues. CDR3 sequence: CASSPGQGIYGYTF. The CDR3 DNA reads as TGTGCCAGCAGCCCGGGACAGGGTATCTATGGCTACACCTTC.

The table lists this clonotype with a few counts. This chain connects TRBV29-1 to TRBJ2-7, with 10 nucleotides matching TRBD1. The CDR3 spans 13 residues. Germline CDR1 and CDR2: SQVTM and ANQGSEA. V dropped 4 bases and J dropped 7; count of bases not matched to a gene: 7. CDR3 protein: CSVGDRGRREQYF. The CDR3 DNA follows: TGCAGCGTTGGGGACAGGGGAAGGAGGGAGCAGTACTTC.

The rearrangement uses TRBV6-9 and TRBJ1-6; D uncertain. This CDR3 comprises 17 residues. Trimming pared 3 bases from V and 0 bases from J, leaving 12 bases between. The germline V gene encodes CDR1 MNHGY and CDR2 SVAAGI. CDR3 sequence: CASSYAQESSYNSPLHF. The CDR3 DNA is TGTGCCAGCAGTTACGCTCAGGAGAGCTCCTATAATTCACCCCTCCACTTT.

The genes are TRBV12-3 or TRBV12-4 and TRBJ2-2; a possible D gene is TRBD2 (5 bases). This CDR3 spans 15 amino acids. Trimming took off 8 bases at V and 6 bases at J, with 19 bases between the two ends. CDR3 loop: CASRRAGPGAGELFF. In nucleotides, the CDR3 is TGTGCCAGCCGAAGGGCGGGCCCCGGGGCCGGGGAGCTGTTTTTT.

This clonotype came up many times. The chain joins TRBV20-1 to TRBJ2-7; D remains ambiguous. This CDR3 region has 12 residues. Between the trimmed V and J ends, which lost 3 bases and 3 bases, there was a span of 9 bases. CDR1 DFQATT and CDR2 SNEGSKA come from the germline V gene (reference sequence). Written as DNA, the CDR3 is TGCAGTGCTAGTCAGGCCTACTACGAGCAGTACTTC. Amino acids: CSASQAYYEQYF.

Ten or more counts support this clonotype. The chain combines TRBV7-2 with TRBJ2-7; tentative D call: TRBD2 (6 bases). The germline V and J ends were trimmed by 1 base and 1 base, with 11 bases remaining between them. CDR1 and CDR2 from the germline V gene are SGHTA and FQGNSA. The CDR3 runs to 15 residues. The CDR3 nucleotides read TGTGCCAGCAGCTTAGACCGACTAGTTTCCTACGAGCAGTACTTC. Amino acid sequence: CASSLDRLVSYEQYF.